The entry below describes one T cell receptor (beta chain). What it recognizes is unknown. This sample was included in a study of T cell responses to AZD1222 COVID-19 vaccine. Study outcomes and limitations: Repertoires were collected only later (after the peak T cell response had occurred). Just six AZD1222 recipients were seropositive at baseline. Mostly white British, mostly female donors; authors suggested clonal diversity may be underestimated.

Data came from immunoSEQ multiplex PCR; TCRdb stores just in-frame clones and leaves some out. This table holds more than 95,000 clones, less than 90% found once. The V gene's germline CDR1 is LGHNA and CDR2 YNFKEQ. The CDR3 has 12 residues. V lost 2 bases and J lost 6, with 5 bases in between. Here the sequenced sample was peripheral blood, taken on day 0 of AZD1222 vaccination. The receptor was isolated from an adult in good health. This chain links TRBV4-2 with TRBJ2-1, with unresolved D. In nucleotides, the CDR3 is TGTGCCAGCAGCCAAACAAGCAATGAGCAGTTCTTC. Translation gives CASSQTSNEQFF.